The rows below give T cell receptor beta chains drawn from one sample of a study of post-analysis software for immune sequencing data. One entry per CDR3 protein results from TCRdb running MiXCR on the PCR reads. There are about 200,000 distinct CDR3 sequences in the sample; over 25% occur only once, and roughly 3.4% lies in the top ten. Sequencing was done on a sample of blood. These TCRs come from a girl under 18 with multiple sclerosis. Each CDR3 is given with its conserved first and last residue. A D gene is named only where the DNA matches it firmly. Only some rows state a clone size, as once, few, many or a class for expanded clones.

cdr3_aa: CSVEDRMANYGYTF; cdr3_nt: TGCAGCGTTGAAGATCGTATGGCCAACTATGGCTACACCTTC; clone_size: -; v_call: TRBV29-1; d_call: -; j_call: TRBJ1-2
cdr3_aa: CSAGPRANEQFF; cdr3_nt: TGCAGTGCCGGTCCTAGGGCCAATGAGCAGTTCTTC; clone_size: many; v_call: TRBV20-1; d_call: -; j_call: TRBJ2-1
cdr3_aa: CSVDRGLTNTEAFF; cdr3_nt: TGCAGTGTGGACAGGGGCCTTACGAACACTGAAGCTTTCTTT; clone_size: few; v_call: TRBV20-1; d_call: TRBD1; j_call: TRBJ1-1
cdr3_aa: CASSMHYNEQFF; cdr3_nt: TGTGCCAGCAGCATGCACTACAATGAGCAGTTCTTC; clone_size: many; v_call: TRBV7-9; d_call: -; j_call: TRBJ2-1
cdr3_aa: CSVEATRGPGETQYF; cdr3_nt: TGCAGCGTTGAAGCCACCAGGGGGCCTGGGGAGACCCAGTACTTC; clone_size: -; v_call: TRBV29-1; d_call: TRBD1; j_call: TRBJ2-5
cdr3_aa: CASSFGAGQTQYF; cdr3_nt: TGTGCCAGCAGTTTCGGGGCAGGTCAGACCCAGTACTTC; clone_size: many; v_call: TRBV28; d_call: -; j_call: TRBJ2-5
cdr3_aa: CSAPSGPYEQFF; cdr3_nt: TGCAGTGCCCCTAGCGGTCCCTACGAGCAGTTCTTC; clone_size: few; v_call: TRBV20-1; d_call: TRBD2; j_call: TRBJ2-1
cdr3_aa: CASRRGQGNYGYTF; cdr3_nt: TGTGCCAGCAGACGCGGACAGGGGAACTATGGCTACACCTTC; clone_size: many; v_call: TRBV6-6; d_call: TRBD1; j_call: TRBJ1-2
cdr3_aa: CASSSLGRGYEQYF; cdr3_nt: TGTGCCAGCAGCTCTTTGGGCAGGGGTTACGAGCAGTACTTC; clone_size: many; v_call: TRBV27; d_call: -; j_call: TRBJ2-7
cdr3_aa: CASSQPGDRGAWEQYF; cdr3_nt: TGCGCCAGCAGCCAACCTGGGGACAGGGGTGCATGGGAGCAGTACTTC; clone_size: -; v_call: TRBV4-1; d_call: TRBD1; j_call: TRBJ2-7
cdr3_aa: CASSLGSETARGPYEQYF; cdr3_nt: TGCGCCAGCAGCTTGGGATCGGAGACAGCGAGGGGCCCCTACGAGCAGTACTTC; clone_size: many; v_call: TRBV5-1; d_call: -; j_call: TRBJ2-7
cdr3_aa: CSVPGRVSSYNEQFF; cdr3_nt: TGCAGCGTTCCTGGGAGGGTTTCTAGTTACAATGAGCAGTTCTTC; clone_size: -; v_call: TRBV29-1; d_call: TRBD2; j_call: TRBJ2-1
cdr3_aa: CSATGQIGHGYTF; cdr3_nt: TGCAGTGCTACCGGGCAGATAGGGCATGGCTACACCTTC; clone_size: few; v_call: TRBV20-1; d_call: -; j_call: TRBJ1-2
cdr3_aa: CANSLMGDLAFF; cdr3_nt: TGTGCCAACAGCTTGATGGGCGACTTGGCTTTCTTT; clone_size: -; v_call: TRBV7-2; d_call: -; j_call: TRBJ1-1
cdr3_aa: CASSPTLNTEAFF; cdr3_nt: TGTGCCAGCTCACCCACCCTGAACACTGAAGCTTTCTTT; clone_size: once; v_call: TRBV18; d_call: -; j_call: TRBJ1-1
cdr3_aa: CASSPQRTTDTQYF; cdr3_nt: TGTGCCAGCAGCCCCCAGCGGACCACAGATACGCAGTATTTT; clone_size: many; v_call: TRBV7-8; d_call: -; j_call: TRBJ2-3
cdr3_aa: CSASSRQTYEQYF; cdr3_nt: TGCAGTGCTAGTTCTCGGCAGACCTACGAGCAGTACTTC; clone_size: many; v_call: TRBV20-1; d_call: -; j_call: TRBJ2-7
cdr3_aa: CASSQTGQVIANTEAFF; cdr3_nt: TGTGCCAGCAGCCAGACGGGACAGGTGATTGCTAATACTGAAGCTTTCTTT; clone_size: few; v_call: TRBV5-5; d_call: TRBD1; j_call: TRBJ1-1
cdr3_aa: CASRRGTARNQPQHF; cdr3_nt: TGTGCCAGCAGACGGGGGACAGCCCGTAATCAGCCCCAGCATTTT; clone_size: -; v_call: TRBV27; d_call: TRBD1; j_call: TRBJ1-5
cdr3_aa: CASSKGTARETQYF; cdr3_nt: TGCGCCAGCAGCAAGGGGACAGCTCGGGAGACCCAGTACTTC; clone_size: many; v_call: TRBV5-1; d_call: TRBD1; j_call: TRBJ2-5
cdr3_aa: CASSLGLPIQETQYF; cdr3_nt: TGCGCCAGCAGCTTGGGACTCCCGATTCAAGAGACCCAGTACTTC; clone_size: -; v_call: TRBV5-1; d_call: -; j_call: TRBJ2-5
cdr3_aa: CASSYSMGGADTQYF; cdr3_nt: TGTGCCAGCAGTTACTCGATGGGAGGAGCGGATACGCAGTATTTT; clone_size: few; v_call: TRBV6-5; d_call: -; j_call: TRBJ2-3
cdr3_aa: CASSLVVSGADVLTF; cdr3_nt: TGTGCCAGCAGTTTAGTCGTCTCTGGGGCCGACGTCCTGACTTTC; clone_size: -; v_call: TRBV28; d_call: -; j_call: TRBJ2-6
cdr3_aa: CASSGGTGRIYGYTF; cdr3_nt: TGTGCCAGCAGTGGGGGGACAGGCCGCATCTATGGCTACACCTTC; clone_size: few; v_call: TRBV12-3/TRBV12-4; d_call: TRBD1; j_call: TRBJ1-2
cdr3_aa: CASSEGGPGPYNEQFF; cdr3_nt: TGTGCCAGCAGTGAAGGGGGTCCGGGCCCATACAATGAGCAGTTCTTC; clone_size: -; v_call: TRBV2; d_call: -; j_call: TRBJ2-1
cdr3_aa: CASSTTVPSTDTQYF; cdr3_nt: TGTGCCAGCAGTACGACGGTCCCTAGCACAGATACGCAGTATTTT; clone_size: many; v_call: TRBV12-3/TRBV12-4; d_call: -; j_call: TRBJ2-3
cdr3_aa: CASSSHGTGGDEQFF; cdr3_nt: TGCGCCAGCAGCTCCCACGGGACAGGGGGCGATGAGCAGTTCTTC; clone_size: -; v_call: TRBV5-1; d_call: TRBD1; j_call: TRBJ2-1
cdr3_aa: CASSFPLDLGNTEAFF; cdr3_nt: TGTGCCAGCAGCTTCCCCTTGGACTTGGGGAACACTGAAGCTTTCTTT; clone_size: -; v_call: TRBV7-8; d_call: -; j_call: TRBJ1-1
cdr3_aa: CASATQGPEAFF; cdr3_nt: TGTGCCAGCGCCACCCAGGGCCCTGAAGCTTTCTTT; clone_size: few; v_call: TRBV7-8; d_call: -; j_call: TRBJ1-1
cdr3_aa: CASSYRGQGTTEAFF; cdr3_nt: TGTGCCAGCAGTTATCGTGGACAGGGGACGACTGAAGCTTTCTTT; clone_size: many; v_call: TRBV6-6; d_call: TRBD1; j_call: TRBJ1-1
cdr3_aa: CASRAGQGGSEAFF; cdr3_nt: TGTGCCAGCAGGGCGGGACAGGGTGGGTCCGAAGCTTTCTTT; clone_size: -; v_call: TRBV2; d_call: TRBD1; j_call: TRBJ1-1
cdr3_aa: CASSLSGGRSPYNEQFF; cdr3_nt: TGTGCCAGCAGTCTCTCGGGCGGGAGGTCCCCCTACAATGAGCAGTTCTTC; clone_size: many; v_call: TRBV12-3/TRBV12-4; d_call: TRBD2; j_call: TRBJ2-1
cdr3_aa: CASSPRLNTEAFF; cdr3_nt: TGTGCCAGCAGTCCCAGGTTGAACACTGAAGCTTTCTTT; clone_size: -; v_call: TRBV28; d_call: -; j_call: TRBJ1-1
cdr3_aa: CASSMGLQTYEQYF; cdr3_nt: TGTGCCAGCAGCATGGGACTACAAACCTACGAGCAGTACTTC; clone_size: many; v_call: TRBV5-5; d_call: TRBD2; j_call: TRBJ2-7
cdr3_aa: CATSRDSKTTGELFF; cdr3_nt: TGTGCCACCAGCAGAGATAGTAAGACCACCGGGGAGCTGTTTTTT; clone_size: -; v_call: TRBV15; d_call: -; j_call: TRBJ2-2
cdr3_aa: CSARDSGGAFEQYF; cdr3_nt: TGCAGTGCTAGAGATAGCGGGGGGGCCTTCGAGCAGTACTTC; clone_size: -; v_call: TRBV20-1; d_call: TRBD2; j_call: TRBJ2-7
cdr3_aa: CASSNLGGNYGYTF; cdr3_nt: TGTGCCAGCAGCAACCTAGGGGGGAACTATGGCTACACCTTC; clone_size: -; v_call: TRBV7-9; d_call: -; j_call: TRBJ1-2
cdr3_aa: CASSLLATSSREQYF; cdr3_nt: TGCGCCAGCAGCTTGCTTGCAACCAGCTCCCGCGAGCAGTACTTC; clone_size: -; v_call: TRBV5-1; d_call: -; j_call: TRBJ2-7
cdr3_aa: CASSPPPGTSPLHF; cdr3_nt: TGTGCCAGCTCACCACCCCCAGGGACTTCACCCCTCCACTTT; clone_size: few; v_call: TRBV18; d_call: -; j_call: TRBJ1-6
cdr3_aa: CSARDGNEQFF; cdr3_nt: TGCAGTGCTAGGGACGGCAATGAGCAGTTCTTC; clone_size: many; v_call: TRBV20-1; d_call: -; j_call: TRBJ2-1
cdr3_aa: CASSFGRKNYGYTF; cdr3_nt: TGTGCCAGCAGTTTCGGGAGGAAAAACTATGGCTACACCTTC; clone_size: many; v_call: TRBV12-3/TRBV12-4; d_call: -; j_call: TRBJ1-2
cdr3_aa: CSATPPWLRVDIQYF; cdr3_nt: TGCAGTGCAACCCCCCCGTGGCTGAGGGTAGACATTCAGTACTTC; clone_size: many; v_call: TRBV20-1; d_call: -; j_call: TRBJ2-4
cdr3_aa: CSVEVQGRSSYNEQFF; cdr3_nt: TGCAGCGTTGAAGTGCAGGGGCGGAGCTCCTACAATGAGCAGTTCTTC; clone_size: -; v_call: TRBV29-1; d_call: -; j_call: TRBJ2-1
cdr3_aa: CASSPSTDTQYF; cdr3_nt: TGTGCCAGCAGCCCCAGTACAGATACGCAGTATTTT; clone_size: many; v_call: TRBV11-2; d_call: -; j_call: TRBJ2-3
cdr3_aa: CASSGNRGYQETQYF; cdr3_nt: TGCGCCAGCAGTGGTAACAGGGGCTACCAAGAGACCCAGTACTTC; clone_size: many; v_call: TRBV10-1; d_call: TRBD1; j_call: TRBJ2-5
cdr3_aa: CASTQLPGTAGEQYF; cdr3_nt: TGTGCCAGCACCCAACTGCCCGGGACCGCCGGCGAGCAGTACTTC; clone_size: few; v_call: TRBV6-6; d_call: -; j_call: TRBJ2-7
cdr3_aa: CASSWRASGGAEEQYF; cdr3_nt: TGCGCCAGCAGCTGGAGAGCGTCGGGGGGCGCGGAAGAGCAGTACTTC; clone_size: -; v_call: TRBV5-1; d_call: -; j_call: TRBJ2-7
cdr3_aa: CASVPVSGTGAHEQFF; cdr3_nt: TGTGCCAGCGTCCCGGTGTCTGGGACAGGGGCCCATGAGCAGTTCTTC; clone_size: few; v_call: TRBV5-5; d_call: TRBD1; j_call: TRBJ2-1
cdr3_aa: CASSQEGGDPNTEAFF; cdr3_nt: TGCGCCAGCAGCCAAGAAGGCGGGGACCCTAACACTGAAGCTTTCTTT; clone_size: -; v_call: TRBV4-1; d_call: -; j_call: TRBJ1-1
cdr3_aa: CSAQDRGDWNEQFF; cdr3_nt: TGCAGCGCCCAGGACAGGGGCGATTGGAATGAGCAGTTCTTC; clone_size: many; v_call: TRBV29-1; d_call: TRBD1; j_call: TRBJ2-1
cdr3_aa: CSVENSRETQYF; cdr3_nt: TGCAGCGTTGAGAACAGCCGAGAGACCCAGTACTTC; clone_size: few; v_call: TRBV29-1; d_call: -; j_call: TRBJ2-5
cdr3_aa: CATSRDRTGRTF; cdr3_nt: TGTGCCACCAGCAGAGATCGTACAGGGAGGACCTTC; clone_size: once; v_call: TRBV15; d_call: -; j_call: TRBJ1-2
cdr3_aa: CASSFSQGNIQYF; cdr3_nt: TGTGCCAGCAGCTTCTCCCAGGGCAACATTCAGTACTTC; clone_size: many; v_call: TRBV7-3; d_call: -; j_call: TRBJ2-4
cdr3_aa: CASSLFRTSGVNRFEAFF; cdr3_nt: TGTGCCAGCAGTTTATTTCGGACTAGCGGGGTCAACAGATTCGAGGCGTTCTTC; clone_size: -; v_call: TRBV28; d_call: TRBD2; j_call: TRBJ2-1
cdr3_aa: CSVDSSGSGLYEQYF; cdr3_nt: TGCAGCGTTGATTCTAGCGGGTCCGGGTTGTACGAGCAGTACTTC; clone_size: many; v_call: TRBV29-1; d_call: TRBD2; j_call: TRBJ2-7